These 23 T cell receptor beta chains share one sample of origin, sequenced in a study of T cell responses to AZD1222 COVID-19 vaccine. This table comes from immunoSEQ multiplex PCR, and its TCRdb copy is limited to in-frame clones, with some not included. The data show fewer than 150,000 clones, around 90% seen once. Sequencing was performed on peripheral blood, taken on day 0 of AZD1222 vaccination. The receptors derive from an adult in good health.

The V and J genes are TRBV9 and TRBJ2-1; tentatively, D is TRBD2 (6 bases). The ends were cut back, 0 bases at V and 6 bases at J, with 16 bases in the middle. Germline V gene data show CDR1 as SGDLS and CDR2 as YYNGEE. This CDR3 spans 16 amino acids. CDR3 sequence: CASSVGSTRGFNEQFF. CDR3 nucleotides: TGTGCCAGCAGCGTAGGTTCGACTAGGGGATTCAATGAGCAGTTCTTC. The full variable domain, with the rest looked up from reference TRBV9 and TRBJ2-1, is DSGVTQTPKHLITATGQRVTLRCSPRSGDLSVYWYQQSLDQGLQFLIQYYNGEERAKGNILERFSAQQFPDLHSELNLSSLELGDSALYFCASSVGSTRGFNEQFFGPGTRLTVL.

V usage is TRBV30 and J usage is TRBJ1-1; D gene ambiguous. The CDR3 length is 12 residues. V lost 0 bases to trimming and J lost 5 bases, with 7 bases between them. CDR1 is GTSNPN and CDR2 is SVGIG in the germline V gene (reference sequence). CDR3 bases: TGTGCCTGGAGTGTAACCCGGACTGAAGCTTTCTTT. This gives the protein CAWSVTRTEAFF. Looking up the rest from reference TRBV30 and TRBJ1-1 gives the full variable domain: SQTIHQWPATLVQPVGSPLSLECTVEGTSNPNLYWYRQAAGRGLQLLFYSVGIGQISSEVPQNLSASRPQDRQFILSSKKLLLSDSGFYLCAWSVTRTEAFFGQGTRLTVV.

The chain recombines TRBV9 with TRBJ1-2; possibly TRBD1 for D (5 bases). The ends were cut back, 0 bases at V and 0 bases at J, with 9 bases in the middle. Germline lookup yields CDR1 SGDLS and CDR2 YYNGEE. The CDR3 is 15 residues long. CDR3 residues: CASSVEAGTNYGYTF. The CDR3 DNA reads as TGTGCCAGCAGCGTAGAGGCAGGGACTAACTATGGCTACACCTTC.

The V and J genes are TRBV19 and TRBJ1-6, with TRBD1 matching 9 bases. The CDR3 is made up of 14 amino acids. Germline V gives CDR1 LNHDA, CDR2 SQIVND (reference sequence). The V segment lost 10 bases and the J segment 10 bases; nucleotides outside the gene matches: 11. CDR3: CATSDRGRESPLHF. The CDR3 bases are TGTGCCACTTCGGACAGGGGTAGAGAATCACCCCTCCACTTT.

The CDR3 protein is CASSLAGPYEQYF. The CDR3 DNA follows: TGTGCCAGCAGCTTGGCAGGGCCGTACGAGCAGTACTTC. The chain combines TRBV5-4 with TRBJ2-7; a possible D gene is TRBD1 (5 bases). V lost 0 bases and J lost 4, with 8 bases in between. This CDR3 region has 13 residues. CDR1 is SGHNT, CDR2 YYREEE, per germline (reference sequence).

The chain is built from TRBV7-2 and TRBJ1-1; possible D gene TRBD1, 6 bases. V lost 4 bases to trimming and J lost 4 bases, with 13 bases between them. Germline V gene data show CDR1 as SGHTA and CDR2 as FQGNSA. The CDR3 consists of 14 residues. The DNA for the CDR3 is TGTGCCAGCAGCTCAGGACAGTCGATCACTGAAGCTTTCTTT. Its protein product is CASSSGQSITEAFF.

CDR3 nucleotide sequence: TGCAGTGCTAGTCCCCGGACGAAGAACACCGGGGAGCTGTTTTTT. Protein: CSASPRTKNTGELFF. V usage is TRBV20-1 and J usage is TRBJ2-2, with D unresolved. Germline lookup yields CDR1 DFQATT and CDR2 SNEGSKA (reference sequence). The CDR3 spans 15 residues. Trimming removed 3 bases at V and 1 base at J, with 12 bases between.

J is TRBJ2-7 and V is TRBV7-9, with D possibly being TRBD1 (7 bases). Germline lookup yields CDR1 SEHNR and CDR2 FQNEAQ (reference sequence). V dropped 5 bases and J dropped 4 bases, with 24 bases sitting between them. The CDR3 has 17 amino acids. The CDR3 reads CASSPKNLGAGGYEQYF. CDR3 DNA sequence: TGTGCCAGCAGCCCAAAAAACCTTGGGGCAGGGGGGTACGAGCAGTACTTC.

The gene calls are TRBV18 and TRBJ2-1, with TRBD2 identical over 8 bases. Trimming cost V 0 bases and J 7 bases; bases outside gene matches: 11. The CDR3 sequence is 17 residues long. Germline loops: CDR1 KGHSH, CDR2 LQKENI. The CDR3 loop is CASSPPTFSGGKNEQFF. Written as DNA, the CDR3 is TGTGCCAGCTCACCACCGACCTTCTCGGGAGGGAAGAATGAGCAGTTCTTC.

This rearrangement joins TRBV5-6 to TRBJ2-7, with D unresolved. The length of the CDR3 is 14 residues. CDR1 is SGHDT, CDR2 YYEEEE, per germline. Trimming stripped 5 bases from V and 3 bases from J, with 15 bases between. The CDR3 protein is CASRPYGGNYEQYF. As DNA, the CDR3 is TGTGCCAGCAGGCCCTATGGTGGAAACTACGAGCAGTACTTC.

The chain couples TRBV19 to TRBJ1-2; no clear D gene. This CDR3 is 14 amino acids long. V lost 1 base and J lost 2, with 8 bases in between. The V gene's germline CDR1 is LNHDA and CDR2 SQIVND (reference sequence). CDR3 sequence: CASSIGEGNYGYTF. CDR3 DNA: TGTGCCAGTAGTATAGGAGAGGGAAACTATGGCTACACCTTC.

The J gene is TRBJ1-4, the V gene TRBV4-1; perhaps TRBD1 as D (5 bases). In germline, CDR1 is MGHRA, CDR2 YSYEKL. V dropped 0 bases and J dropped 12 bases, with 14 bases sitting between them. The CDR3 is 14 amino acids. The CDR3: CASSQEGLVEELFF. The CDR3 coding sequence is TGCGCCAGCAGCCAAGAGGGACTAGTCGAAGAACTGTTTTTT.

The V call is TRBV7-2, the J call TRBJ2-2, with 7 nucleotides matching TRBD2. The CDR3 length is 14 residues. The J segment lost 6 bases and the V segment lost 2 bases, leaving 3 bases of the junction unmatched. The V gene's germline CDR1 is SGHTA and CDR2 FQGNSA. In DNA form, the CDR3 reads TGTGCCAGCAGCTTATTGGCGGGAGCCGGGGAGCTGTTTTTT. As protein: CASSLLAGAGELFF.

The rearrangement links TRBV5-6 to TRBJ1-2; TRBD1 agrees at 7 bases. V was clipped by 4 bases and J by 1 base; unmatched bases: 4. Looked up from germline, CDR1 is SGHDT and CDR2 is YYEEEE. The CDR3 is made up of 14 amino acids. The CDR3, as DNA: TGTGCCAGCAGCGGGCGACAGGGTAACTATGGCTACACCTTC. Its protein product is CASSGRQGNYGYTF. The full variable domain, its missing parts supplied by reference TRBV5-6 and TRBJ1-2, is DAGVTQSPTHLIKTRGQQVTLRCSPKSGHDTVSWYQQALGQGPQFIFQYYEEEERQRGNFPDRFSGHQFPNYSSELNVNALLLGDSALYLCASSGRQGNYGYTFGSGTRLTVV.

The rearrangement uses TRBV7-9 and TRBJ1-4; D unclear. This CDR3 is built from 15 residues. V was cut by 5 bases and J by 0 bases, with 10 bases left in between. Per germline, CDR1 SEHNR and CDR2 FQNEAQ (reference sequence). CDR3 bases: TGTGCCAGCAGCCCCTCTCTCACAACTAATGAAAAACTGTTTTTT. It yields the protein CASSPSLTTNEKLFF.

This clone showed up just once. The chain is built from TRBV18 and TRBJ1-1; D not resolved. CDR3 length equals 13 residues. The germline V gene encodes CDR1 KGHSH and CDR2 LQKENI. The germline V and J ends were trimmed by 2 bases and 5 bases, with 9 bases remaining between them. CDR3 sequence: CASSPKGGTEAFF. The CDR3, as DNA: TGTGCCAGCTCACCAAAGGGTGGGACTGAAGCTTTCTTT.

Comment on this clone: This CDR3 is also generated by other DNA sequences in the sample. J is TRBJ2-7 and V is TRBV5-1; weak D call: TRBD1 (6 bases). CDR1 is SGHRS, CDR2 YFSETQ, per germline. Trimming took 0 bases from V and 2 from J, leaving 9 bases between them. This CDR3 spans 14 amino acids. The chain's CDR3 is CASSLEDRAYEQYF. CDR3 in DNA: TGCGCCAGCAGCTTGGAGGACAGAGCCTACGAGCAGTACTTC.

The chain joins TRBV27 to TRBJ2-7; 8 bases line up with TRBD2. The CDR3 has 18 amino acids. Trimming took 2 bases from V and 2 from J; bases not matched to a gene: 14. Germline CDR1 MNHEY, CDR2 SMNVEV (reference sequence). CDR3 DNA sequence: TGTGCCAGCAGTTTAAAGAGAGGGGGGGCAGCGGGGGCCTACGAGCAGTACTTC. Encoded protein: CASSLKRGGAAGAYEQYF.

The CDR3: CSVAPVGGDQPQHF. The CDR3, as DNA: TGCAGCGTCGCCCCCGTCGGCGGGGATCAGCCCCAGCATTTT. The chain combines TRBV29-1 with TRBJ1-5; D remains unclear. Trimming removed 6 bases at V and 5 bases at J, with 17 bases between. CDR3 size: 14 residues. Germline V gene data show CDR1 as SQVTM and CDR2 as ANQGSEA.

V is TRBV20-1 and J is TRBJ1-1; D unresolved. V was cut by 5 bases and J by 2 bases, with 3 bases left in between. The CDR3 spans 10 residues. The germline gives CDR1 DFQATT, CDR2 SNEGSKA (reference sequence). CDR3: CSALNTEAFF. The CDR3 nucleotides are TGCAGTGCTTTAAACACTGAAGCTTTCTTT.

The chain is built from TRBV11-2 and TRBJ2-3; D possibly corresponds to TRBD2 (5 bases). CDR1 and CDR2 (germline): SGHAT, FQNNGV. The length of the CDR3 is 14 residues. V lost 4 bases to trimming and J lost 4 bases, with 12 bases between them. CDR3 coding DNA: TGTGCCAGCAGCTCAAGCGGTGGGGCAGATACGCAGTATTTT. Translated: CASSSSGGADTQYF.

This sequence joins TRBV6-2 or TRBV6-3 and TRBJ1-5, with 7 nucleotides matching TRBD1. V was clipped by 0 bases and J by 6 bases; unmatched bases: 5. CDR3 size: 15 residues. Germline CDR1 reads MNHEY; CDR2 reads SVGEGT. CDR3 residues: CASSYSGRGGQPQHF. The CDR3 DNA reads TGTGCCAGCAGTTACTCCGGCAGGGGGGGTCAGCCCCAGCATTTT.

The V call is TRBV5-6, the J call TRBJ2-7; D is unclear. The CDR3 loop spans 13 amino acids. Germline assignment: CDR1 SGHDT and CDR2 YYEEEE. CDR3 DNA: TGTGCGGTTGGATCAACCACCTCCTACGAGCAGTACTTC. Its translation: CAVGSTTSYEQYF.